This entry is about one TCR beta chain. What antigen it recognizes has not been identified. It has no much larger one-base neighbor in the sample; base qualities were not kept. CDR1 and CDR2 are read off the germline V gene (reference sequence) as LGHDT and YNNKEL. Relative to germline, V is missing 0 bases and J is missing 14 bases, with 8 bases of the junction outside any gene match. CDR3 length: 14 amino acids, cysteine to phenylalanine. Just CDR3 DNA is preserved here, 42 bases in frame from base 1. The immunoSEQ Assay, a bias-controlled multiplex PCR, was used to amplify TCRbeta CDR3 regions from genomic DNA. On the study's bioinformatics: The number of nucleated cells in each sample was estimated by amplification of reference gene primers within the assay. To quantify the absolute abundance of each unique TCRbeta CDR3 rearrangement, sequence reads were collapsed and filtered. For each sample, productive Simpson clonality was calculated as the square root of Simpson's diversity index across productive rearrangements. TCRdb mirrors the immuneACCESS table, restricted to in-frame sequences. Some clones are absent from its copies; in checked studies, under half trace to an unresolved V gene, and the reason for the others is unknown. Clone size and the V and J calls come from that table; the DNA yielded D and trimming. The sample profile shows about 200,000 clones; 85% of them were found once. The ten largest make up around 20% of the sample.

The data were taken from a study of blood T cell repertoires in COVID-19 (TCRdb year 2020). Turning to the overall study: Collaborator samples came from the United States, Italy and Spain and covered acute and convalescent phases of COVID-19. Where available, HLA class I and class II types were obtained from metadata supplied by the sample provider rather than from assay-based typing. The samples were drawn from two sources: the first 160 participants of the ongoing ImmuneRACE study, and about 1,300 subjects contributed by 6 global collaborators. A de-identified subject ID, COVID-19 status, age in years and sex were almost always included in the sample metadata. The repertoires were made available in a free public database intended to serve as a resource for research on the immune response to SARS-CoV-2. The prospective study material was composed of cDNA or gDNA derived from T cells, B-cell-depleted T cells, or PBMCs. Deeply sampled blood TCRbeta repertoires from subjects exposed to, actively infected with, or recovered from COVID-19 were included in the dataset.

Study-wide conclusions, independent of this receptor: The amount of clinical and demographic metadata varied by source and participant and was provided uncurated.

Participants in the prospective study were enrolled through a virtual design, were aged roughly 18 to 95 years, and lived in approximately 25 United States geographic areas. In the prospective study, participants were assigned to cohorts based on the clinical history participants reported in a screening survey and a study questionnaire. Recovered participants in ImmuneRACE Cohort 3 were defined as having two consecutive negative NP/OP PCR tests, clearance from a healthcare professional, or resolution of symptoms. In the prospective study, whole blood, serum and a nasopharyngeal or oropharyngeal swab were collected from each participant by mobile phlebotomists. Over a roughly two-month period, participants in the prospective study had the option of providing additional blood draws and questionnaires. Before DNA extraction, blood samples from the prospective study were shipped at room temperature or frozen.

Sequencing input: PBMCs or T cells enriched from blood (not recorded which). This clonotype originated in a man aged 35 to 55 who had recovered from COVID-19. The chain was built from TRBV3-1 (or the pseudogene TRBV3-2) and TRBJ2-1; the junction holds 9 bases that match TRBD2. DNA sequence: TGTGCCAGCAGCCAAGATAGGGCGGGAGGGCCGAAGTTCTTC. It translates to CASSQDRAGGPKFF.